This T cell receptor beta chain comes out of a study of blood T cell repertoires in COVID-19. Study details: From the United States, Italy and Spain came samples of acute and convalescent COVID-19. PBMCs, B-cell-depleted T cells, or T cells provided the cDNA or gDNA that made up the material.

Per the germline V gene, CDR1 is SGHAT and CDR2 is FQNNGV. The CDR3 loop spans 15 amino acids. Trimming at V came to 5 bases and at J to 2 bases, leaving 3 bases not matched to a gene. Per the original data handling: Estimated nucleated cell counts came from reference gene primer amplification. Method: immunoSEQ multiplex PCR; TCRdb's copy keeps in-frame clones and lacks some. The V and J calls and clone size come from that table; D and trimming were worked out from the DNA. In the table there are around 200,000 clones, 85% to 90% of which are singletons. The chain is built from TRBV11-2 and TRBJ2-1, with TRBD2 matching over 10 bases. Sequenced sample: peripheral blood. The clonotype originates from a young man with active or convalescent COVID-19. The CDR3 coding sequence is TGTGCCAGCAGCCACGGACTAGCGGCCTACAATGAGCAGTTCTTC. It is translated as CASSHGLAAYNEQFF.